Ten or more counts support the clone carrying this T cell receptor beta chain. CDR1 DFQATT and CDR2 SNEGSKA come from the germline V gene (reference sequence). Trimming took off 0 bases at V and 5 bases at J, with 10 bases between the two ends. The CDR3 totals 14 residues. The data derive from a study of human T cells and chemical hapten exposure. Sample time point: pre-sensitization, week 0. Regarding treatment: therapeutic diphenylcyclopropenone sensitization with weekly scalp DPC. One entry per CDR3 protein results from TCRdb running MiXCR on the RACE reads. The repertoire holds roughly 51,000 distinct CDR3 sequences, with more than 8% as singletons.

This chain connects TRBV20-1 to TRBJ1-4; D is possibly TRBD1 (6 bases). The sample here was whole blood, taken in connection with sensitization to the hapten diphenylcyclopropenone (DPC). The receptor comes from a man aged 35 to 55 with alopecia areata. Some clones in this sample may be carry-over from other donors' samples. CDR3 sequence (DNA): TGCAGTGCTAGAGATTACACAGGGAATGAAAAACTGTTTTTT. Its translation: CSARDYTGNEKLFF.